A selection of T cell receptor beta chains follows, all from one sample in a study of blood T cell repertoires in COVID-19. Assay used: immunoSEQ multiplex PCR; TCRdb lists only in-frame clones, some missing. Of 250,000 to 300,000 clones listed, nearly 90% were seen once; the top ten hold approximately 1.8%. Sequenced input: PBMCs or T cells enriched from blood (not recorded which). These receptors all stem from a woman aged 55-70 years who had recovered from COVID-19. Each CDR3 is given with its conserved first and last residue. Each record gives: J gene, clone size, D gene, V gene, CDR3 DNA, CDR3 protein. D genes are given only for firm matches. The size of a clone is reported for some rows only, either as once, few or many, or as a class for expanded clones.

J gene: TRBJ2-3; clone size: NA; D gene: TRBD2; V gene: TRBV7-3; CDR3 DNA: TGTGCCAGCAGCTTGGGACTAGCGGGAGGGGGTACGCAGTATTTT; CDR3 protein: CASSLGLAGGGTQYF
J gene: TRBJ2-2; clone size: NA; D gene: TRBD2; V gene: TRBV3-1/TRBV3-2; CDR3 DNA: TGTGCCAGCAGCTATGCCGGGACTAGGCGCACCGGGGAGCTGTTTTTT; CDR3 protein: CASSYAGTRRTGELFF
J gene: TRBJ1-2; clone size: NA; D gene: NA; V gene: TRBV4-1; CDR3 DNA: TGCGCCAGCAGCCAAGATTGGCAGGGGCATGGCTACACCTTC; CDR3 protein: CASSQDWQGHGYTF
J gene: TRBJ2-3; clone size: NA; D gene: TRBD2; V gene: TRBV2; CDR3 DNA: TGTGCCAGCGGGCTAGCGGACACAGATACGCAGTATTTT; CDR3 protein: CASGLADTDTQYF
J gene: TRBJ2-7; clone size: once; D gene: TRBD1; V gene: TRBV6-5; CDR3 DNA: TGTGCCAGCACCCCACCGGGACAGTCCTACGAGCAGTACTTC; CDR3 protein: CASTPPGQSYEQYF
J gene: TRBJ1-3; clone size: NA; D gene: NA; V gene: TRBV27; CDR3 DNA: TGTGCCAGCAGTTTAAGGGGTGGGGGGAGAGGAAACACCATATATTTT; CDR3 protein: CASSLRGGGRGNTIYF
J gene: TRBJ2-7; clone size: NA; D gene: TRBD2; V gene: TRBV19; CDR3 DNA: TGTGCCAGTAGCCCTAGTAGCGGGGGCCTCTACGAGCAGTACTTC; CDR3 protein: CASSPSSGGLYEQYF
J gene: TRBJ1-1; clone size: NA; D gene: NA; V gene: TRBV2; CDR3 DNA: TGTGCCAGCCGGGGACAAATGAACACTGAAGCTTTCTTT; CDR3 protein: CASRGQMNTEAFF
J gene: TRBJ2-5; clone size: NA; D gene: NA; V gene: TRBV12-3/TRBV12-4; CDR3 DNA: TGTGCCAGCAGTTTCAGTGCTGAGACCCAGTACTTC; CDR3 protein: CASSFSAETQYF
J gene: TRBJ1-1; clone size: once; D gene: TRBD1; V gene: TRBV3-1/TRBV3-2; CDR3 DNA: TGTGCCAGCAGCCAATTGAGAGGGGACAGGGTTTTCTTT; CDR3 protein: CASSQLRGDRVFF
J gene: TRBJ1-5; clone size: once; D gene: NA; V gene: TRBV2; CDR3 DNA: TGTGCCAGCATGGGGGACACTTATCAGCCCCAGCATTTT; CDR3 protein: CASMGDTYQPQHF
J gene: TRBJ2-2; clone size: NA; D gene: NA; V gene: TRBV5-8; CDR3 DNA: TGTGCCAGCAGCTTGGCCATACAGGCTTTTGGCGGGGAGCTGTTTTTT; CDR3 protein: CASSLAIQAFGGELFF
J gene: TRBJ2-7; clone size: NA; D gene: NA; V gene: TRBV11-1; CDR3 DNA: TGTGCCAGCAGCTTTGGAGGGGGCGTGCAGTACTTC; CDR3 protein: CASSFGGGVQYF
J gene: TRBJ1-4; clone size: NA; D gene: NA; V gene: TRBV21-1; CDR3 DNA: TGTGCCAGCAGCAAGTACAGGGGGAAAAGGACTAATGAAAAACTGTTTTTT; CDR3 protein: CASSKYRGKRTNEKLFF
J gene: TRBJ2-7; clone size: NA; D gene: NA; V gene: TRBV29-1; CDR3 DNA: TGCAGCGTTGAGTTCGGGTCCTACGAGCAGTACTTC; CDR3 protein: CSVEFGSYEQYF
J gene: TRBJ2-3; clone size: NA; D gene: NA; V gene: TRBV19; CDR3 DNA: TGTGCCAGTAGTATGATCGGGGACACAGATACGCAGTATTTT; CDR3 protein: CASSMIGDTDTQYF
J gene: TRBJ2-7; clone size: NA; D gene: NA; V gene: TRBV5-1; CDR3 DNA: TGCGCCAGCAGCTTGAACGTGAATGGCAATTACGAGCAGTACTTC; CDR3 protein: CASSLNVNGNYEQYF
J gene: TRBJ1-4; clone size: NA; D gene: NA; V gene: TRBV7-8; CDR3 DNA: TGTGCCAGCAGCTGGACAGAGACTAATGAAAAACTGTTTTTT; CDR3 protein: CASSWTETNEKLFF
J gene: TRBJ2-5; clone size: NA; D gene: NA; V gene: TRBV18; CDR3 DNA: TGTGCCAGCTCACCATTGGACTATCAGTACTTC; CDR3 protein: CASSPLDYQYF
J gene: TRBJ2-1; clone size: NA; D gene: TRBD2; V gene: TRBV23-1; CDR3 DNA: TGCGCCAGCAGTCAATCCCAACTAGCGGGACGGGGGGCGGACAATGAGCAGTTCTTC; CDR3 protein: CASSQSQLAGRGADNEQFF
J gene: TRBJ1-1; clone size: NA; D gene: NA; V gene: TRBV5-6; CDR3 DNA: TGTGCCAGCAGCTTGACAGGATGGAACACTGAAGCTTTCTTT; CDR3 protein: CASSLTGWNTEAFF
J gene: TRBJ2-2; clone size: NA; D gene: NA; V gene: TRBV19; CDR3 DNA: TGTGCCAGTAGTATAGATCCTCAGGGGTCGGCCGGGGAGCTGTTTTTT; CDR3 protein: CASSIDPQGSAGELFF
J gene: TRBJ1-2; clone size: NA; D gene: NA; V gene: TRBV19; CDR3 DNA: TGTGCCAGTAGGGACACCGATAACTATGGCTACACCTTC; CDR3 protein: CASRDTDNYGYTF
J gene: TRBJ2-5; clone size: NA; D gene: NA; V gene: TRBV12-5; CDR3 DNA: TGTGCTAGTGGTTTGGAGGGGTTTGTTGGAAAGACCCAGTACTTC; CDR3 protein: CASGLEGFVGKTQYF
J gene: TRBJ2-1; clone size: NA; D gene: NA; V gene: TRBV12-2; CDR3 DNA: TGTGCAAGTCGCTTAAAAAGTGGGCAGGGGGGATTCTTC; CDR3 protein: CASRLKSGQGGFF
J gene: TRBJ2-1; clone size: NA; D gene: NA; V gene: TRBV5-1; CDR3 DNA: TGCGCCAGCAGTCTAAGACTAGACCCTGGAAATGAGCAGTTCTTC; CDR3 protein: CASSLRLDPGNEQFF
J gene: TRBJ2-5; clone size: NA; D gene: NA; V gene: TRBV11-1; CDR3 DNA: TGTGCCAGCAGCTCGGGGGAAGAGACCCAGTACTTC; CDR3 protein: CASSSGEETQYF
J gene: TRBJ1-2; clone size: few; D gene: NA; V gene: TRBV9; CDR3 DNA: TGTGCCAGCAGCGTTACCGGACACCTAGACTACACCTTC; CDR3 protein: CASSVTGHLDYTF
J gene: TRBJ2-5; clone size: NA; D gene: NA; V gene: TRBV11-2; CDR3 DNA: TGTGCCAGCAGCCTGGGACTGCCCGGGATATACTTC; CDR3 protein: CASSLGLPGIYF
J gene: TRBJ1-6; clone size: few; D gene: NA; V gene: TRBV27; CDR3 DNA: TGTGCCAGCATCTCGGGTGGGGGCCGGCGCTATAATTCACCCCTCCACTTT; CDR3 protein: CASISGGGRRYNSPLHF
J gene: TRBJ2-5; clone size: NA; D gene: TRBD1; V gene: TRBV2; CDR3 DNA: TGTGCCAGCAGATCCGGGACAGGGGGCGGGGAGACCCAGTACTTC; CDR3 protein: CASRSGTGGGETQYF